This T cell receptor (beta chain) was found in a study of cytomegalovirus exposure and HLA in healthy donors (dated 2017 in TCRdb). A note on the overall study: A later analysis indicated that the 90 to 150 validation repertoires were generated on the platform also employed for the 670 or so repertoires of the first cohort. The study was designed to test whether signatures of past pathogen exposure could be identified by cataloging public T cell receptors. A separate validation cohort of 100 to 150 different subjects was used in addition to the roughly 700-subject first cohort. High-throughput TCR immunosequencing, statistical association of individual TCRs with disease status, and machine learning were combined to predict cytomegalovirus infection status.

The paper as a whole reports these results and caveats: The classifier was reported to diagnose cytomegalovirus status with high specificity and sensitivity in both the original cohort and the validation cohort. The validation cohort had no HLA typing available for a later analysis, so co-occurrence within that cohort was assessed over all 120 or so repertoires. Three of the identified cytomegalovirus-associated TCR beta chains were confirmed in vitro to be specific for cytomegalovirus antigens. In the study, 150 to 200 TCR beta chains were listed as associated with cytomegalovirus. Most TCR sequences were seen in very few donors, while some public TCRs were found in many individuals. According to the authors, the approach could potentially be generalized to other disease states and immunological phenotypes. In a later analysis, TCRs clustered in the first cohort were found to also tend to co-occur in the approximately 120 validation repertoires, with 94% of cluster scores above 0.

The donors belonged to the validation cohort of around 120 subjects, which was separate from the approximately 700-subject first cohort. Receptors were amplified or captured by the immunoSEQ multiplex PCR assay. The paper's data handling went like this. A statistical classification framework was built for diagnosing cytomegalovirus status from the catalog of TCR beta chain sequences. This immuneACCESS table, as held by TCRdb, lists in-frame sequences with V and J called but not all clones. Of the missing ones, under half trace to an unresolved V gene in checked studies; the others have no known cause. D and trimming come from the DNA, and the V and J calls and clone size come from that table. This sample gives approximately 270,000 clones in total; 80% to 90% of them show up just once. About 1% of the sample belongs to the ten largest clones. Spanning cysteine to phenylalanine, the CDR3 consists of 14 amino acids. The retained sequence is limited to the CDR3, 42 bases, with the frame set at the first base. The CDR1 and CDR2 encoded by the germline V gene are SNHLY and FYNNEI. V was cut back by 6 bases and J by 0 bases, leaving a gap of 11 bases between them.

For this clone: Its specific antigen is unknown. No clone much larger than this one lies a single base away; base qualities are absent.

The specimen was PBMCs. The rearranged chain carries TRBV2 and TRBJ1-2; TRBD1 is perhaps the D gene, given 6 matching bases. The TCR was taken from a woman under 30 in good health and CMV-seronegative. The base sequence is TGTGCCAGCAGGACAGGCGCCTCTAACTATGGCTACACCTTC. Translated, this gives CASRTGASNYGYTF.